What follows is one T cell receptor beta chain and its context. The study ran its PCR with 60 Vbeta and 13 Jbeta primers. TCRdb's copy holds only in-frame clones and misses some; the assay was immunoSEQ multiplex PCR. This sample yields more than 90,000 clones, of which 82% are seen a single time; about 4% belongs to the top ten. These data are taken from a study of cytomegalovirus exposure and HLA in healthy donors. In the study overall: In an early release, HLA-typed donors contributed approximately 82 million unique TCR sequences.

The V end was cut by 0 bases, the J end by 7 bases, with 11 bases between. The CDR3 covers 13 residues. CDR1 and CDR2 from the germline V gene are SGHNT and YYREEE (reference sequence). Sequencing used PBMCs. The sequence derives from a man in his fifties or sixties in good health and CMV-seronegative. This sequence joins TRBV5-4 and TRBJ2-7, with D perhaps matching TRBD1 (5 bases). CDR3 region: CASSLDGQGEQYF. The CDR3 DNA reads TGTGCCAGCAGCTTGGACGGCCAGGGAGAGCAGTACTTC.